This TCR beta chain emerged from a study of T cells in Graves' hyperthyroidism and ophthalmopathy. With 0 bases clipped from V and 0 bases from J, the junction kept 8 bases outside the gene matches. The V gene's germline CDR1 is KGHSH and CDR2 LQKENI. This CDR3 spans 17 amino acids. This clonotype occurred many times. The source material, RNA transcripts, was used to amplify TCR beta CDR3 regions. HTBI primers drove first-round RT-PCR of the TCR CDR3. TCRdb processed the multiplex PCR reads anew with MiXCR; each CDR3 protein has one entry. The data show around 500,000 distinct CDR3 sequences, approximately 14% seen once.

Sequences were obtained from blood. The rearrangement joins TRBV18 to TRBJ2-7; 7 nucleotides line up with TRBD2. The TCR sequence derives from a woman between 18 and 29 years old with Graves' hyperthyroidism. The CDR3 sequence is CASSPPLWGGSSYEQYF. In nucleotides, the CDR3 is TGTGCCAGCTCACCACCGCTGTGGGGGGGAAGCTCCTACGAGCAGTACTTC.